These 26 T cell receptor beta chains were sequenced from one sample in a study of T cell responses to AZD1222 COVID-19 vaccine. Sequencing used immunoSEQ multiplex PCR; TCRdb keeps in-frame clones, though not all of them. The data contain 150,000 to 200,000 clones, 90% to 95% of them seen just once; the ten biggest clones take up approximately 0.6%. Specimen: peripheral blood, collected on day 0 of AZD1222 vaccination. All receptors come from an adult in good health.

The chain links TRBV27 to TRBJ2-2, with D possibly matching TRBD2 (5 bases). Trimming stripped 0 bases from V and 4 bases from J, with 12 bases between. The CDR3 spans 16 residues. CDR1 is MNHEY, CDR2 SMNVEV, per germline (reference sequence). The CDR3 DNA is TGTGCCAGCAGTTTATCAGCGGCGGTTTCCACCGGGGAGCTGTTTTTT. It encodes CASSLSAAVSTGELFF.

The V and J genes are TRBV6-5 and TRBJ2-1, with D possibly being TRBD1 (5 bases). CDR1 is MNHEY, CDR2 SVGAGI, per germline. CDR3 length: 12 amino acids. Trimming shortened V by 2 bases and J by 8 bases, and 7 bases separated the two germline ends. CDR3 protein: CASSYRGDEQFF. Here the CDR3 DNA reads TGTGCCAGCAGTTACAGGGGCGATGAGCAGTTCTTC.

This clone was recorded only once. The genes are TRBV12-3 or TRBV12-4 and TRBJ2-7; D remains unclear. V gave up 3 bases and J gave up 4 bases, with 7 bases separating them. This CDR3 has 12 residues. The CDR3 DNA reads TGTGCCAGCAGTTTTAGCCGATACGAGCAGTACTTC. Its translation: CASSFSRYEQYF.

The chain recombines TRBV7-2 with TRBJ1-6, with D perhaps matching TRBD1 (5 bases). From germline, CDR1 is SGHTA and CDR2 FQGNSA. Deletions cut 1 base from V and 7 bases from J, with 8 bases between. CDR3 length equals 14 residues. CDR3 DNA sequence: TGTGCCAGCAGCTTAGAAAGGGGAAATTCACCCCTCCACTTT. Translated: CASSLERGNSPLHF.

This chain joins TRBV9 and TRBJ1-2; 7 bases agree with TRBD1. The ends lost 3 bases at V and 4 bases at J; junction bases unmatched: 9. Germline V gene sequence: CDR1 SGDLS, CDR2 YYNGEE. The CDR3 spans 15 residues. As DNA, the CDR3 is TGTGCCAGCAGCGGACAGGGCCGTAAGGCCTATGGCTACACCTTC. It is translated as CASSGQGRKAYGYTF.

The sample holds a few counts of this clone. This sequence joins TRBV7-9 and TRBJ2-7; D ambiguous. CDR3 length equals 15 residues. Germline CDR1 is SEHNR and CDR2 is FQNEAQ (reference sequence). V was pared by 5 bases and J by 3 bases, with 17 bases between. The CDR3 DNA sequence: TGTGCCAGCAGCGGTGGTCGTGGTGATGACTACGAGCAGTACTTC. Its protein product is CASSGGRGDDYEQYF.

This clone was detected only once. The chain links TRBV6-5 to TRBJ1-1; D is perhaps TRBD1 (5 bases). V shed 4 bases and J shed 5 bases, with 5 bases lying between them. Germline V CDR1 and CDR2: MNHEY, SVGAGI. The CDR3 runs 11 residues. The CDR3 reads CASSWGTEAFF. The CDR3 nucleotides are TGTGCCAGCAGTTGGGGGACTGAAGCTTTCTTT.

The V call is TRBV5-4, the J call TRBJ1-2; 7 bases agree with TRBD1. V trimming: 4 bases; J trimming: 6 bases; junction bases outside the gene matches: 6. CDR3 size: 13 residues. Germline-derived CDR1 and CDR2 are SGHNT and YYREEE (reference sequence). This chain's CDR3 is CASSPTGQDGYTF. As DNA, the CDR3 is TGTGCCAGCAGCCCGACAGGGCAGGATGGCTACACCTTC.

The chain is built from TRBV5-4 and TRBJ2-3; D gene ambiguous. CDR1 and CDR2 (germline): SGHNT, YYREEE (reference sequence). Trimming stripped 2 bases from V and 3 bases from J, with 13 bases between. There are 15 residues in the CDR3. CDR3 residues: CASSLGARRTDTQYF. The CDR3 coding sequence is TGTGCCAGCAGCTTAGGAGCGAGACGGACAGATACGCAGTATTTT. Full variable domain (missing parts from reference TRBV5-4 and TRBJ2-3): ETGVTQSPTHLIKTRGQQVTLRCSSQSGHNTVSWYQQALGQGPQFIFQYYREEENGRGNFPPRFSGLQFPNYSSELNVNALELDDSALYLCASSLGARRTDTQYFGPGTRLTVL.

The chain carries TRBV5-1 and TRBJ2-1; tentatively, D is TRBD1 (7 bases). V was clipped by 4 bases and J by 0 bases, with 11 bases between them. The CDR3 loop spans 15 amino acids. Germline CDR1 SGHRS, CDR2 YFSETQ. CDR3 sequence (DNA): TGCGCCAGCAGCCCAGGGGGGAGCTCCTACAATGAGCAGTTCTTC. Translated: CASSPGGSSYNEQFF.

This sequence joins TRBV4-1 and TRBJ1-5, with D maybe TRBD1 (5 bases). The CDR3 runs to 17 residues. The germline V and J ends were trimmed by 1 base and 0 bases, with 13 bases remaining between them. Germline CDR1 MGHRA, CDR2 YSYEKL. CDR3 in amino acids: CASSQVGTASSNQPQHF. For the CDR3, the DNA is TGCGCCAGCAGCCAAGTAGGGACGGCCTCTAGCAATCAGCCCCAGCATTTT.

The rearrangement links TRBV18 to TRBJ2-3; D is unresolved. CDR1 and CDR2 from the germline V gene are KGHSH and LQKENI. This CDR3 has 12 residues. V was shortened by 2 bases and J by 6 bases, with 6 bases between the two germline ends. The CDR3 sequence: CASSPGADTQYF. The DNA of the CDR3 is TGTGCCAGCTCACCAGGTGCGGATACGCAGTATTTT.

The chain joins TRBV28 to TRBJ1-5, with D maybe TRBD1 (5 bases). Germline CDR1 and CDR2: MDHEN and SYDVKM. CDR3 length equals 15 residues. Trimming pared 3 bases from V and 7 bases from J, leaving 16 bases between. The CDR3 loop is CASSLDDGAGQPQHF. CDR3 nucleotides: TGTGCCAGCAGTTTGGATGACGGGGCGGGACAGCCCCAGCATTTT.

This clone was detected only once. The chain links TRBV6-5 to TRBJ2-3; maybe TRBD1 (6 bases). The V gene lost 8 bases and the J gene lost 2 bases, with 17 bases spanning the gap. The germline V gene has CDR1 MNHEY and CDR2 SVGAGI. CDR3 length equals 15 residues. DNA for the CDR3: TGTGCCAGCTTAGCCGGGACAACCCTCACAGATACGCAGTATTTT. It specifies CASLAGTTLTDTQYF.

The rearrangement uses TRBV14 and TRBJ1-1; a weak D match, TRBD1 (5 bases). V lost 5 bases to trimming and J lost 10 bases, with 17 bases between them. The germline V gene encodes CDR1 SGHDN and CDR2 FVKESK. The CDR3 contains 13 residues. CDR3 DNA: TGTGCCAGCAGCGAAGGAGGTTGGGGGGTAGCTTTCTTT. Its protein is CASSEGGWGVAFF.

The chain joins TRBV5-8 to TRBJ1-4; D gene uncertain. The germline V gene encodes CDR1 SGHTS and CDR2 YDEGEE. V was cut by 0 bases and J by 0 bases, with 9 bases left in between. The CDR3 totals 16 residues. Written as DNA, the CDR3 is TGTGCCAGCAGCTTGGTAGTCCGGTCAACTAATGAAAAACTGTTTTTT. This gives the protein CASSLVVRSTNEKLFF.

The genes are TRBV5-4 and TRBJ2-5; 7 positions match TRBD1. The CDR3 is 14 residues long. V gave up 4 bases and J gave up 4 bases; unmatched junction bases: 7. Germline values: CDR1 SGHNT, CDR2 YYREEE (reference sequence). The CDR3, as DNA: TGTGCCAGCAGCAAGGAGCGACAGGGAGAGACCCAGTACTTC. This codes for CASSKERQGETQYF. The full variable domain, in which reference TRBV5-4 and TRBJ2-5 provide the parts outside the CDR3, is ETGVTQSPTHLIKTRGQQVTLRCSSQSGHNTVSWYQQALGQGPQFIFQYYREEENGRGNFPPRFSGLQFPNYSSELNVNALELDDSALYLCASSKERQGETQYFGPGTRLLVL.

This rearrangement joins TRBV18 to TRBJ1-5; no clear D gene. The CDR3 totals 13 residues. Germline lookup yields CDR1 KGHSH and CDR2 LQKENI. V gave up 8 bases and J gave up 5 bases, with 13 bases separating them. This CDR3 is CASTTMVDQPQHF. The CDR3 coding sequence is TGTGCCAGCACAACCATGGTGGATCAGCCCCAGCATTTT.

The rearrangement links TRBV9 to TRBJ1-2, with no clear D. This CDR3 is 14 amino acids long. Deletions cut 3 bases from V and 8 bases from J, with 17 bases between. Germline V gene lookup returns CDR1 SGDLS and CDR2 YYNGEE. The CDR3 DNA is TGTGCCAGCAGCGGAGAGGACCGTTTGGAGGGCTACACCTTC. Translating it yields CASSGEDRLEGYTF.

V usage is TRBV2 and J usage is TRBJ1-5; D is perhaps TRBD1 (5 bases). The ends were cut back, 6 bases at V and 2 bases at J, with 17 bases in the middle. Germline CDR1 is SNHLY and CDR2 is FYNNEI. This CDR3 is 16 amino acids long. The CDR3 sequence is CASRGRGRQGNQPQHF. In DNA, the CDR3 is TGTGCCAGCAGGGGGCGGGGCCGCCAGGGCAATCAGCCCCAGCATTTT.

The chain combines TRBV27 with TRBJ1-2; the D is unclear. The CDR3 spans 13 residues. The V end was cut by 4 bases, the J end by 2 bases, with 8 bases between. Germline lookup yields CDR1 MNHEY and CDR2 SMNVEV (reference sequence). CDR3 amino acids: CASSSIPNYGYTF. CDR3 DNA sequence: TGTGCCAGCAGTTCCATTCCCAACTATGGCTACACCTTC.

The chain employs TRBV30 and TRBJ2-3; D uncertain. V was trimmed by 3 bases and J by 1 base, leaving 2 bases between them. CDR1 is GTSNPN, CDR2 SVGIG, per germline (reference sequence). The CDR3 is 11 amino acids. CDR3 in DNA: TGTGCCTGGAGGGGCACAGATACGCAGTATTTT. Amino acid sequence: CAWRGTDTQYF.

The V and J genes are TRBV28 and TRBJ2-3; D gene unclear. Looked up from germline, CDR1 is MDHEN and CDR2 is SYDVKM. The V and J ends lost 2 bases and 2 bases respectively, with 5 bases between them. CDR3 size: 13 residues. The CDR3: CASSLGPTDTQYF. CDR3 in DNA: TGTGCCAGCAGTTTAGGGCCCACAGATACGCAGTATTTT.

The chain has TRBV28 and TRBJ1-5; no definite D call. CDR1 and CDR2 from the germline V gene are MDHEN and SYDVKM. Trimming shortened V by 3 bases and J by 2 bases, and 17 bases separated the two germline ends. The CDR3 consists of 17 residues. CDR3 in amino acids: CASSFRSFKTGNQPQHF. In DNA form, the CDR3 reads TGTGCCAGCAGTTTTCGGTCATTCAAAACCGGCAATCAGCCCCAGCATTTT.

CDR3 nucleotides: TGCGCCAGCAGGGAAACAGGGGGTGGCTACACCTTC. Amino acid sequence: CASRETGGGYTF. The chain couples TRBV5-1 to TRBJ1-2, with 8 positions matching TRBD1. CDR3 length: 12 amino acids. The germline gives CDR1 SGHRS, CDR2 YFSETQ. With 5 bases clipped from V and 7 bases from J, the junction kept 4 bases outside the gene matches.

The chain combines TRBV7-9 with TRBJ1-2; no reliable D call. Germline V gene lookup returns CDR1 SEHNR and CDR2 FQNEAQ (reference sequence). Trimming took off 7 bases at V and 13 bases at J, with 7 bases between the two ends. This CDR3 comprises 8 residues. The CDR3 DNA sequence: TGTGCCAGCACGGAATCCACCTTC. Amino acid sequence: CASTESTF.